This T cell receptor beta chain was obtained from a study of T cells in localized non-small cell lung cancer. Points from the study as a whole: Heterogeneity stays possible, as sequencing covered only one tumor region.

This CDR3 comprises 14 residues. Germline assignment: CDR1 SGDLS and CDR2 YYNGEE. V was pared by 6 bases and J by 1 base, with 6 bases of the junction left unmatched. On this clone itself: The antigen is not known.

Only in-frame clones appear in the TCRdb table, and some are missing; sequencing was by immunoSEQ multiplex PCR. Of about 33,000 clones listed, 85% to 90% were seen once; the top ten hold 4% to 5%. This sample comprised peripheral blood, obtained before any cancer treatment. This receptor was identified in a man aged 35 to 69 with stage I lung adenocarcinoma. This chain connects TRBV9 to TRBJ1-1; 7 bases align to TRBD1. The CDR3 DNA is TGTGCCAGCACCGCAACAGGGGCGAACACTGAAGCTTTCTTT. Residues: CASTATGANTEAFF.